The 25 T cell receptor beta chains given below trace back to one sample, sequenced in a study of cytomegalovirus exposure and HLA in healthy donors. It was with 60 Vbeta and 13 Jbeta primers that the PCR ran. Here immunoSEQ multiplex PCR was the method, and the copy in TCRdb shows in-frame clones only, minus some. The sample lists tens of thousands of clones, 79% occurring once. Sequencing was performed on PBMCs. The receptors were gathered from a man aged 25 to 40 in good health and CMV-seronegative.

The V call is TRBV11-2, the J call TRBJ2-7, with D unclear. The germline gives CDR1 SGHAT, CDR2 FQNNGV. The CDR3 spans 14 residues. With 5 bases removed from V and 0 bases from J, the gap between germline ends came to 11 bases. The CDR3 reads CASSPTAGSYEQYF. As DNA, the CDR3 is TGTGCCAGCAGCCCCACAGCAGGCTCCTACGAGCAGTACTTC.

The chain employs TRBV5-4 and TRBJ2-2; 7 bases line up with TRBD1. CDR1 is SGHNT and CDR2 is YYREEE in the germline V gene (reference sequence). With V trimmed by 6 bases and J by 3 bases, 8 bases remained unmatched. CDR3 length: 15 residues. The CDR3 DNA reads TGTGCCAGCACCATAGACAGGGTCGACACCGGGGAGCTGTTTTTT. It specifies CASTIDRVDTGELFF.

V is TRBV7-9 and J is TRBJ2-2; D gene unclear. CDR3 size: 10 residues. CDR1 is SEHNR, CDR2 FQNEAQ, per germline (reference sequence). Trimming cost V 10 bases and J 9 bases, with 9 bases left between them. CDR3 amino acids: CATGARELFF. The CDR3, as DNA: TGTGCCACCGGTGCCAGGGAGCTGTTTTTT.

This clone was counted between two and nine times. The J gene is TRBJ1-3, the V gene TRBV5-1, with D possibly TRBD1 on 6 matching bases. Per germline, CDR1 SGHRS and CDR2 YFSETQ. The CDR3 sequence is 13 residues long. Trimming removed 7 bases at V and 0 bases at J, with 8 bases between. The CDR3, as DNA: TGCGCCAGCCGGGGGGCCTCTGGAAACACCATATATTTT. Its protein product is CASRGASGNTIYF.

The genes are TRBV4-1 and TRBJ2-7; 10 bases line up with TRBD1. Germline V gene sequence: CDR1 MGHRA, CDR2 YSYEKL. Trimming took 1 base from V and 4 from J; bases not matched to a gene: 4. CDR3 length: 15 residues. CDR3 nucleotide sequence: TGCGCCAGCAGCCAAGTGGGGACAGGGGATTACGAGCAGTACTTC. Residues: CASSQVGTGDYEQYF.

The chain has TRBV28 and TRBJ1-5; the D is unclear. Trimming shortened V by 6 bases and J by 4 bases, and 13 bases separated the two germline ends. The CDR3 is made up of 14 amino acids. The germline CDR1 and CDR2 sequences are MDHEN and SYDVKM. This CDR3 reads CASRLGKRNQPQHF. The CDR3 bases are TGTGCCAGCAGACTCGGTAAGCGTAATCAGCCCCAGCATTTT.

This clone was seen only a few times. The CDR3 nucleotides read TGTGCCAGCAGCTTAGCCAGGCCCATCTCTGGAAACACCATATATTTT. Its protein product is CASSLARPISGNTIYF. The V and J genes are TRBV7-8 and TRBJ1-3; D unclear. Trimming shortened V by 0 bases and J by 0 bases, and 9 bases separated the two germline ends. The CDR3 is 16 residues long. The germline CDR1 and CDR2 sequences are SGHVS and FQNEAQ.

Written as DNA, the CDR3 is TGTGCCAGCAGGGAAACCGGGGACAATGAGCAGTTCTTC. Translation gives CASRETGDNEQFF. This chain uses TRBV28 with TRBJ2-1; tentatively, D is TRBD2 (5 bases). The CDR3 covers 13 residues. The germline V and J ends were trimmed by 6 bases and 5 bases, with 11 bases remaining between them. CDR1 MDHEN and CDR2 SYDVKM come from the germline V gene.

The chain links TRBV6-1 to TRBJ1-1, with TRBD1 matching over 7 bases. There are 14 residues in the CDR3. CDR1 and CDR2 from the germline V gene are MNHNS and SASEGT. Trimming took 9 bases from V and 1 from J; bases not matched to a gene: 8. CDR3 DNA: TGTGCCAGTGGGACCCGACAGGGGAACACTGAAGCTTTCTTT. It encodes CASGTRQGNTEAFF.

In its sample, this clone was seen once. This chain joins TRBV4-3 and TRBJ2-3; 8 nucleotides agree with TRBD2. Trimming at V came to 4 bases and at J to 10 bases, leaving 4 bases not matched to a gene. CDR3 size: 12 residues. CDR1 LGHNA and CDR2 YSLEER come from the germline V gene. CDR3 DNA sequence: TGCGCCAGCAGCCTCCCGCGGGGGGCGCAGTATTTT. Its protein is CASSLPRGAQYF.

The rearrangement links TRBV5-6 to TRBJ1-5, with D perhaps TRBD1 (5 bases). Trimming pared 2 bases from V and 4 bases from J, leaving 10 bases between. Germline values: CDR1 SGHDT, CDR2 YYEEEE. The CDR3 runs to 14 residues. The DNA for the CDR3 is TGTGCCAGCAGCTTAGACAGTTCAAATCAGCCCCAGCATTTT. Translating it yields CASSLDSSNQPQHF.

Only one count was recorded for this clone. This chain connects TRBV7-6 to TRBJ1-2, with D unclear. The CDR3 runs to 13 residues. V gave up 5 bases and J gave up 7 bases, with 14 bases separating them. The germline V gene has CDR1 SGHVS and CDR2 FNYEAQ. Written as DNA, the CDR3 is TGTGCCAGCAGCGTTCAGGAAAATCGTGGCTACACCTTC. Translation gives CASSVQENRGYTF.

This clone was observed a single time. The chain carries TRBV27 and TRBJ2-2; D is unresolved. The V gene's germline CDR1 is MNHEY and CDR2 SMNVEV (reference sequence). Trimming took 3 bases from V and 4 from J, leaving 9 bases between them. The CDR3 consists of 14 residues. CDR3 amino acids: CASSFRQATGELFF. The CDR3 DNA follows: TGTGCCAGCAGTTTTCGGCAGGCCACCGGGGAGCTGTTTTTT.

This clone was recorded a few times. The CDR3 nucleotides are TGTGCCAGCAGTGAATTACCTCCAAGACAAGATTCACCCCTCCACTTT. This translates into CASSELPPRQDSPLHF. This sequence joins TRBV6-1 and TRBJ1-6; D is unresolved. V lost 2 bases, J lost 8 bases, and 16 bases lay in between. The CDR3 covers 16 residues. Germline V CDR1 and CDR2: MNHNS, SASEGT.

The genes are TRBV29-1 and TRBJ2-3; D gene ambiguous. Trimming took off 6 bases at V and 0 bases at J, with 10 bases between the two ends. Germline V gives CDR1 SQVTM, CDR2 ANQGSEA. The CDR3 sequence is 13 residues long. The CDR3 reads CSVKNISTDTQYF. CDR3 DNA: TGCAGCGTGAAGAACATCAGCACAGATACGCAGTATTTT.

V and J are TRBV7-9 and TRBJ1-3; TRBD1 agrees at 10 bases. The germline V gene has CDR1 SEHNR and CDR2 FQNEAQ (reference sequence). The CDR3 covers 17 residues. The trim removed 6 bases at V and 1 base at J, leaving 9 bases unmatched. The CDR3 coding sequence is TGTGCCAGCAGTACCGGGACAGGGGCCAGGTCTGGAAACACCATATATTTT. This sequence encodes CASSTGTGARSGNTIYF.

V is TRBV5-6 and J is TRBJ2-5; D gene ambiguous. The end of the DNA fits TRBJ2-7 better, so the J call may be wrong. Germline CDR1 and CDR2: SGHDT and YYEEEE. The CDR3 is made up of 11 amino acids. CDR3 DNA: TGTGCCAGCAGCTTTGAGGCCGAGCAGTACTTC. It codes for CASSFEAEQYF.

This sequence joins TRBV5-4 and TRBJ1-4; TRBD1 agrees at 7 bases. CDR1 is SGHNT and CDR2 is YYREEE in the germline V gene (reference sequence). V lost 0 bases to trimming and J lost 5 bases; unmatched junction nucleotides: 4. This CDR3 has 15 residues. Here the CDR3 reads CASSLEQGKNEKLFF. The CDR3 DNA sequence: TGTGCCAGCAGCTTGGAACAGGGGAAGAATGAAAAACTGTTTTTT.

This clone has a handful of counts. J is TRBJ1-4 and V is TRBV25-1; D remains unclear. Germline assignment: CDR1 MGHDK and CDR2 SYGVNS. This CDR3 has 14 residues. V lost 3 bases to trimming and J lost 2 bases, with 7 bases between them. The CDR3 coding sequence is TGTGCCAGCAGTGATCAGTGGACTAATGAAAAACTGTTTTTT. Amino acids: CASSDQWTNEKLFF.

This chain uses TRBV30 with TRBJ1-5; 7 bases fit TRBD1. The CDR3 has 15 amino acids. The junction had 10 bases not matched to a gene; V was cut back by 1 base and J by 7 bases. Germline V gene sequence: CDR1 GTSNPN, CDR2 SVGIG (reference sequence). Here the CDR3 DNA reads TGTGCCTGGAGTGGCAGGGGGGTAATGGGACAGCCCCAGCATTTT. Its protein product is CAWSGRGVMGQPQHF.

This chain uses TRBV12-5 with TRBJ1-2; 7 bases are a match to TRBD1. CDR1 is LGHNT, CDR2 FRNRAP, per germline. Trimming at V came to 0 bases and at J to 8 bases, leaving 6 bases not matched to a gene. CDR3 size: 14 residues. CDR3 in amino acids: CASGLVPGGLGYTF. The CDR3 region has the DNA TGTGCTAGTGGTTTGGTACCAGGGGGTCTAGGCTACACCTTC.

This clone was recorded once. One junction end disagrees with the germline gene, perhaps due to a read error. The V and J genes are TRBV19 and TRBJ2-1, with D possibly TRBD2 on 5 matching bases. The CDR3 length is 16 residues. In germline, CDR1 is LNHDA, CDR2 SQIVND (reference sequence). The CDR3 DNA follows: TGTGCCCGTAGTTGGAGTAGGACTCCCCTAAGGAATGAGCAGTTCTTC. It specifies CARSWSRTPLRNEQFF.

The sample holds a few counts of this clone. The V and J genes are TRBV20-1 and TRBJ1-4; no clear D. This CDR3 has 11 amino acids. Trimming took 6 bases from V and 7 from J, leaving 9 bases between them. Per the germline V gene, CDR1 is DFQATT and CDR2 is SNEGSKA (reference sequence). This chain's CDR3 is CSAPLVEKLFF. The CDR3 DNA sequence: TGCAGTGCCCCACTTGTTGAAAAACTGTTTTTT.

This CDR3 reads CASSPDRASNQPQHF. CDR3 bases: TGTGCCAGCAGCCCGGACAGGGCCAGCAATCAGCCCCAGCATTTT. The chain joins TRBV6-5 to TRBJ1-5; 8 nucleotides line up with TRBD1. The germline gives CDR1 MNHEY, CDR2 SVGAGI. CDR3 size: 15 residues. The J segment lost 1 base and the V segment lost 6 bases, leaving 5 bases of the junction unmatched.

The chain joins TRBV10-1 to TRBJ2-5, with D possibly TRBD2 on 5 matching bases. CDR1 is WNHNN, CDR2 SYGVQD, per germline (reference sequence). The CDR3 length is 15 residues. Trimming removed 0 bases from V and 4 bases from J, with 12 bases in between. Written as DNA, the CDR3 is TGCGCCAGCAGTGAGTCGAACCCGGGAAGAGAGACCCAGTACTTC. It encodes CASSESNPGRETQYF.